This passage covers 20 T cell receptor beta chains from one sample sequenced in a study of T cell repertoires in cytomegalovirus infection. TCRdb re-analysed the reads in MiXCR, keeping a single row per CDR3 protein. The sample includes 830,000 or so distinct CDR3 sequences, around a third of them seen just once. No cognate antigen is known for these TCRs. This material consisted of cultured CD8+ T cells from PBMCs, taken from culture after CMV antigen stimulation. These receptors all come from a human donor in good health (CMV status not recorded). Some clones in this sample may be carry-over from other donors' samples.

The chain combines TRBV5-6 with TRBJ2-1; D gene uncertain. Germline CDR1 is SGHDT and CDR2 is YYEEEE. The CDR3 length is 13 residues. Trimming pared 6 bases from V and 4 bases from J, leaving 11 bases between. Here the CDR3 reads CASTSQFYNEQFF. In nucleotides, the CDR3 is TGTGCCAGCACCAGCCAGTTTTACAATGAGCAGTTCTTC.

The chain couples TRBV20-1 to TRBJ2-2, with 8 nucleotides matching TRBD2. The CDR3 totals 13 residues. The V gene end was trimmed by 6 bases and the J gene end by 1 base; junction bases not matched to a gene: 1. CDR1 is DFQATT, CDR2 SNEGSKA, per germline (reference sequence). In DNA, the CDR3 is TGCAGTGCCGCGGGGGGGAACACCGGGGAGCTGTTTTTT. It encodes CSAAGGNTGELFF.

A few counts support this clonotype. This rearrangement joins TRBV2 to TRBJ1-4, with TRBD1 matching over 7 bases. The CDR3 contains 15 residues. From germline, CDR1 is SNHLY and CDR2 FYNNEI. With V trimmed by 8 bases and J by 6 bases, 12 bases remained unmatched. The CDR3 is CASQLGTVEDEKLFF. The CDR3 coding sequence is TGTGCCAGCCAGCTTGGGACAGTGGAAGATGAAAAACTGTTTTTT.

Here the CDR3 DNA reads TGTGCCAGCAGCCAGGAAGGGGGCCTCTCCTACGAGCAGTACGTC. This sequence encodes CASSQEGGLSYEQYV. The V and J genes are TRBV27 and TRBJ2-7; TRBD1 aligns across 7 bases. From germline, CDR1 is MNHEY and CDR2 SMNVEV (reference sequence). This CDR3 spans 15 amino acids. Trimming removed 6 bases from V and 0 bases from J; junction bases left unmatched: 8.

V and J are TRBV3-1 and TRBJ2-7; TRBD2 aligns across 7 bases. This CDR3 has 15 residues. After removal of 3 bases from V and 2 bases from J, the junction contained 7 bases not matched to a gene. Looked up from germline, CDR1 is LGHDT and CDR2 is YNNKEL (reference sequence). CDR3 in DNA: TGTGCCAGCAGCCAGATGGGACTAACCCCCTACGAGCAGTACTTC. It codes for CASSQMGLTPYEQYF.

This chain connects TRBV11-2 to TRBJ2-7; D call uncertain. Trimming took off 4 bases at V and 1 base at J, with 11 bases between the two ends. CDR3 length equals 14 residues. Germline values: CDR1 SGHAT, CDR2 FQNNGV. CDR3 sequence reads: CASSSRTVSYEQYV. DNA for the CDR3: TGTGCCAGCAGCTCTCGGACCGTTTCCTACGAGCAGTACGTC.

This clonotype occurred a few times. V gene TRBV4-2 combines with J gene TRBJ2-7; D unclear. CDR3 length: 14 amino acids. The V gene's germline CDR1 is LGHNA and CDR2 YNFKEQ. Trimming took 1 base from V and 6 from J, leaving 13 bases between them. For the CDR3, the DNA is TGTGCCAGCAGCCAAGGGACCCTCCAGCCCGAGCAGTACTTC. Translated: CASSQGTLQPEQYF.

This clonotype showed up many times. This sequence joins TRBV7-6 and TRBJ2-2, with D hard to call. Trimming removed 1 base from V and 0 bases from J, with 15 bases in between. CDR3 length: 18 residues. Germline V CDR1 and CDR2: SGHVS, FNYEAQ. As DNA, the CDR3 is TGTGCCAGCAGCTTAGTTGTATATTCCAGGACGAACACCGGGGAGCTGTTTTTT. Residues: CASSLVVYSRTNTGELFF.

The chain joins TRBV6-2 or TRBV6-3 to TRBJ1-1, with a weak D call TRBD1 (6 bases). Germline-derived CDR1 and CDR2 are MNHEY and SVGEGT. V gave up 2 bases and J gave up 5 bases, with 9 bases separating them. CDR3 length equals 13 residues. CDR3 sequence: CASSYMGATEAFF. CDR3 coding DNA: TGTGCCAGCAGTTACATGGGGGCGACTGAAGCTTTCTTT.

The rearrangement uses TRBV19 and TRBJ2-7; D might be TRBD2 (5 bases). The V end lost 5 bases, the J end lost 0 bases, and 23 bases lay between the germline ends. The CDR3 runs to 18 residues. The V gene's germline CDR1 is LNHDA and CDR2 SQIVND (reference sequence). CDR3 DNA sequence: TGTGCCAGTAGTCGATTGACCGAAGATCCGGGGAGCTCCTACGAGCAGTACTTC. Its translation is CASSRLTEDPGSSYEQYF.

This clonotype was seen a few times. This chain links TRBV5-4 with TRBJ2-7; tentatively, D is TRBD1 (5 bases). The CDR3 sequence is 14 residues long. The germline CDR1 and CDR2 sequences are SGHNT and YYREEE (reference sequence). V was trimmed by 3 bases and J by 0 bases, leaving 10 bases between them. In DNA, the CDR3 is TGTGCCAGCAGCTCCTACAGGAACTCCTACGAGCAGTACTTC. Translation gives CASSSYRNSYEQYF.

This clonotype was detected only a few times. The chain joins TRBV24-1 to TRBJ2-5; tentatively, D is TRBD1 (5 bases). The CDR3 loop spans 14 amino acids. V gave up 5 bases and J gave up 1 base, with 10 bases separating them. Germline CDR1 reads KGHDR; CDR2 reads SFDVKD. The CDR3 bases are TGTGCCACCAGTGCCCGGACACCCCAAGAGACCCAGTACTTC. As protein: CATSARTPQETQYF.

This clonotype was detected only a few times. The chain joins TRBV12-3 or TRBV12-4 to TRBJ1-2; D is undetermined. CDR3 length equals 13 residues. V was shortened by 4 bases and J by 4 bases, with 10 bases between the two germline ends. The CDR3 DNA reads as TGTGCCAGCAGTTGGGCTGAGATCTATGGCTACACCTTC. This codes for CASSWAEIYGYTF.

V is TRBV7-9 and J is TRBJ1-2; D gene unclear. Deletions cut 3 bases from V and 4 bases from J, with 24 bases between. Germline V gene lookup returns CDR1 SEHNR and CDR2 FQNEAQ (reference sequence). This CDR3 is built from 18 residues. The CDR3, as DNA: TGTGCCAGCAGCTTGCGGCCGGCCAACGTAAGGGAATCCTATGGCTACACCTTC. Residues: CASSLRPANVRESYGYTF.

As for this clonotype: Sequence at one end of the junction differs from germline and may be a read error. The genes are TRBV5-3 and TRBJ2-2, with D possibly matching TRBD1 (5 bases). TRBV5-3 is annotated as an ORF whose role is uncertain. The CDR3 loop spans 13 amino acids. The CDR3 region has the DNA TGTGCCAGCAGACTCCCAGGGTCCGGAGAGCTGTTTTTT. Its translation is CASRLPGSGELFF.

The chain joins TRBV9 to TRBJ2-7; TRBD2 is a possible D gene (5 bases). Germline CDR1 SGDLS, CDR2 YYNGEE. CDR3 size: 14 residues. V was trimmed by 0 bases and J by 6 bases, leaving 13 bases between them. The CDR3 bases are TGTGCCAGCAGCGTAGGGGCAAGCGGAGCCGAGCAGTACTTC. Translated: CASSVGASGAEQYF. Full variable domain (remainder filled in from reference TRBV9 and TRBJ2-7): DSGVTQTPKHLITATGQRVTLRCSPRSGDLSVYWYQQSLDQGLQFLIQYYNGEERAKGNILERFSAQQFPDLHSELNLSSLELGDSALYFCASSVGASGAEQYFGPGTRLTVT.

V and J are TRBV4-1 and TRBJ2-4, with D unclear. The CDR3 covers 12 residues. Deletions cut 0 bases from V and 13 bases from J, with 10 bases between. Germline V gene sequence: CDR1 MGHRA, CDR2 YSYEKL. CDR3 sequence reads: CASSQEGIHQYF. In DNA form, the CDR3 reads TGCGCCAGCAGCCAAGAAGGAATCCACCAGTACTTC.

A few counts support this clonotype. The chain has TRBV20-1 and TRBJ2-1; no reliable D call. V was clipped by 0 bases and J by 0 bases, with 12 bases between them. Germline-derived CDR1 and CDR2 are DFQATT and SNEGSKA (reference sequence). The CDR3 consists of 16 residues. DNA for the CDR3: TGCAGTGCTAGAGATGCCCAGAGTTACTCCTACAATGAGCAGTTCTTC. Residues: CSARDAQSYSYNEQFF.

The J gene is TRBJ2-7, the V gene TRBV19; either TRBD1 or TRBD2 may fit D (5 bases each). The CDR3 totals 12 residues. The V end lost 6 bases, the J end lost 6 bases, and 12 bases lay between the germline ends. Germline V gives CDR1 LNHDA, CDR2 SQIVND (reference sequence). This chain's CDR3 is CASRRGGGEQYF. In DNA form, the CDR3 reads TGTGCCAGTAGAAGAGGTGGGGGCGAGCAGTACTTC.

The V call is TRBV12-3 or TRBV12-4, the J call TRBJ2-6, with TRBD1 identical over 7 bases. This CDR3 is built from 15 residues. Trimming removed 6 bases from V and 0 bases from J; junction bases left unmatched: 2. The CDR3 DNA follows: TGTGCCAGCAGCGGGACAGTCTCTGGGGCCAACGTCCTGACTTTC. This translates into CASSGTVSGANVLTF.